The 9 T cell receptor beta chains listed next were all sequenced from one sample in a study of blood T cell repertoires in COVID-19. Generated by immunoSEQ multiplex PCR, the TCRdb table keeps only in-frame clones and is missing some. Of roughly 100,000 clones listed, approximately 88% are singletons. Sequencing was done on a sample of peripheral blood. The receptors come from a woman in her sixties with acute or convalescent COVID-19.

This sequence joins TRBV30 and TRBJ2-7; 10 bases fit TRBD2. The CDR3 runs 15 residues. V was pared by 0 bases and J by 0 bases, with 2 bases of the junction left unmatched. Germline V gene data show CDR1 as GTSNPN and CDR2 as SVGIG (reference sequence). The CDR3 sequence: CAWSVAGGPSYEQYF. The CDR3 nucleotides read TGTGCCTGGAGTGTAGCGGGAGGGCCCTCCTACGAGCAGTACTTC.

V is TRBV5-4 and J is TRBJ1-2; unclear D gene. V was shortened by 0 bases and J by 8 bases, with 11 bases between the two germline ends. Germline assignment: CDR1 SGHNT and CDR2 YYREEE (reference sequence). CDR3 size: 13 residues. Here the CDR3 reads CASSLGGRSGYTF. CDR3 in DNA: TGTGCCAGCAGCTTGGGAGGTCGGAGCGGCTACACCTTC.

CDR3: CASRDLQGNTEAFF. The CDR3 DNA follows: TGTGCCAGCAGAGACCTCCAGGGGAACACTGAAGCTTTCTTT. The chain joins TRBV6-5 to TRBJ1-1; tentatively, D is TRBD1 (5 bases). CDR1 and CDR2 (germline): MNHEY, SVGAGI. This CDR3 spans 14 amino acids. V was clipped by 6 bases and J by 1 base, with 12 bases between them.

The V and J genes are TRBV12-3 or TRBV12-4 and TRBJ1-6; D not certain. CDR3 size: 11 residues. V was cut by 5 bases and J by 13 bases, with 9 bases left in between. The CDR3 nucleotides are TGTGCCAGCAGTACCGGAGGGCCCCTCCACTTT. Residues: CASSTGGPLHF.

The chain is built from TRBV11-3 and TRBJ2-1; D not resolved. Trimming shortened V by 2 bases and J by 0 bases, and 5 bases separated the two germline ends. CDR1 is SGHNT, CDR2 YENEEA, per germline. The CDR3 has 14 residues. Here the CDR3 DNA reads TGTGCCAGCAGCTTACATAGCTCCTACAATGAGCAGTTCTTC. Translated, it gives CASSLHSSYNEQFF.

The rearrangement links TRBV4-2 to TRBJ1-2; 8 bases agree with TRBD1. The J segment lost 5 bases and the V segment lost 7 bases, leaving 6 bases of the junction unmatched. The CDR3 extends over 13 amino acids. Per germline, CDR1 LGHNA and CDR2 YNFKEQ. CDR3 DNA: TGTGCCAGCACCGACCAGGGGGCTTATGGCTACACCTTC. Its translation is CASTDQGAYGYTF.

This clone was observed a single time. V usage is TRBV7-3 and J usage is TRBJ1-1; unclear D gene. The V gene's germline CDR1 is SGHTA and CDR2 FQGTGA. Trimming shortened V by 2 bases and J by 2 bases, and 9 bases separated the two germline ends. The CDR3 extends over 14 amino acids. The CDR3 coding sequence is TGTGCCAGCAGCTTACATTCACAAAACACTGAAGCTTTCTTT. Protein sequence: CASSLHSQNTEAFF.

The chain carries TRBV9 and TRBJ1-1, with a tentative D call TRBD1 (5 bases). This CDR3 is built from 15 residues. Germline V gene lookup returns CDR1 SGDLS and CDR2 YYNGEE. Trimming cost V 4 bases and J 1 base, with 14 bases left between them. Here the CDR3 reads CASSPGVSGNTEAFF. The CDR3 DNA reads as TGTGCCAGCAGCCCGGGGGTGTCGGGGAACACTGAAGCTTTCTTT.

V and J are TRBV7-8 and TRBJ2-7; TRBD1 might be the D (6 bases). This CDR3 spans 13 amino acids. Germline V CDR1 and CDR2: SGHVS, FQNEAQ. Trimming cost V 4 bases and J 5 bases, with 12 bases left between them. The CDR3 spells CASSSTGIHEQYV. CDR3 nucleotide sequence: TGTGCCAGCAGCTCTACAGGGATACACGAGCAGTACGTC.